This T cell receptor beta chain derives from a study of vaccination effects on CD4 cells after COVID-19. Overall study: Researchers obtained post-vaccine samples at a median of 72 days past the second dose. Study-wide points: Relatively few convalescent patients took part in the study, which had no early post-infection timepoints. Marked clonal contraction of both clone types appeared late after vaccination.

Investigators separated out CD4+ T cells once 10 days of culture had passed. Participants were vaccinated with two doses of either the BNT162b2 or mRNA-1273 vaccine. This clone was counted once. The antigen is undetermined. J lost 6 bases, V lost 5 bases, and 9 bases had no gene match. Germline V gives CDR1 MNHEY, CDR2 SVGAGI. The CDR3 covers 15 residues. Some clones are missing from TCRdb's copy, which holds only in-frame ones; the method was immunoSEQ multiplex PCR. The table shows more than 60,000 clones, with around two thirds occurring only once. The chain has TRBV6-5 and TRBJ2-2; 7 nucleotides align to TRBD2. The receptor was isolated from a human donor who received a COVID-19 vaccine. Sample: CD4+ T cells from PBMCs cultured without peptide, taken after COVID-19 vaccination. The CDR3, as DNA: TGTGCCAGCAGTCCAAGAAAAGGACTAGCCGGGGAGCTGTTTTTT. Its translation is CASSPRKGLAGELFF.